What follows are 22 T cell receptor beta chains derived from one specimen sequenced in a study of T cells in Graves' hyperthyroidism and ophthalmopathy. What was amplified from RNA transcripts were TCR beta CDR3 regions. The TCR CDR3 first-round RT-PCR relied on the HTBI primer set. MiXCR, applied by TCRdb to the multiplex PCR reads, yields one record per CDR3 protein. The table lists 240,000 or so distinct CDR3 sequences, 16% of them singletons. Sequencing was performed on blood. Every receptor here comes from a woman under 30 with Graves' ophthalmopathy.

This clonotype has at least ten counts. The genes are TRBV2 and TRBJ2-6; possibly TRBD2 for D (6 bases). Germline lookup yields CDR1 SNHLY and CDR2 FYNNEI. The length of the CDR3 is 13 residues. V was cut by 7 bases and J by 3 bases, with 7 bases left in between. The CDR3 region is CASTGDGANVLTF. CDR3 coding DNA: TGTGCCAGCACGGGGGATGGGGCCAACGTCCTGACTTTC.

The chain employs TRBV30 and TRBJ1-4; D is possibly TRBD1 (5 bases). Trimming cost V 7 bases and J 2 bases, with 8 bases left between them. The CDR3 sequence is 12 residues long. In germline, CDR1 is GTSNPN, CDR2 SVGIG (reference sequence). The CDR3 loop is CAYRDTNEKLFF. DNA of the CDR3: TGTGCCTACCGGGACACTAATGAAAAACTGTTTTTT.

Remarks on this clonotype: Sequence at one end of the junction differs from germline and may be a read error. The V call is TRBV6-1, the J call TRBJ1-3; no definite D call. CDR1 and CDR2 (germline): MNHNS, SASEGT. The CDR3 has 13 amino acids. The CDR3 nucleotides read TGTGCCAGCAGAGAAGACGGAAGAGACACCATATATTTT. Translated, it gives CASREDGRDTIYF.

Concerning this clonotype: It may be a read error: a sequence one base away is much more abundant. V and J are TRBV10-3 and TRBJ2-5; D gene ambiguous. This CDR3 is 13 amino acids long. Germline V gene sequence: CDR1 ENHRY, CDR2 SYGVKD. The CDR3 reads CAISETALETRYF. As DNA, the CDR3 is TGTGCCATCAGTGAGACAGCCTTAGAGACCCGGTACTTC.

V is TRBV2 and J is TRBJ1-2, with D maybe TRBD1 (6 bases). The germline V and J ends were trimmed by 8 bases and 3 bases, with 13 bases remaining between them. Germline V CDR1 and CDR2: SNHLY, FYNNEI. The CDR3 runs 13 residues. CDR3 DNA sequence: TGTGCCAGCCATCCGCCAGGGGACTATGGCTACACCTTC. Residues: CASHPPGDYGYTF.

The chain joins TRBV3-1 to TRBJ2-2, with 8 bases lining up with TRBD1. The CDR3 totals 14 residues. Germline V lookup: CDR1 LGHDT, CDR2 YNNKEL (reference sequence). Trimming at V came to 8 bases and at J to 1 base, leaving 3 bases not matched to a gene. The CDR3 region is CASRGQGNTGELFF. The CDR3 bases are TGTGCCAGCCGAGGACAGGGGAACACCGGGGAGCTGTTTTTT. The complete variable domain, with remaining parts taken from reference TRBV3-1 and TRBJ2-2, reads DTAVSQTPKYLVTQMGNDKSIKCEQNLGHDTMYWYKQDSKKFLKIMFSYNNKELIINETVPNRFSPKSPDKAHLNLHINSLELGDSAVYFCASRGQGNTGELFFGEGSRLTVL.

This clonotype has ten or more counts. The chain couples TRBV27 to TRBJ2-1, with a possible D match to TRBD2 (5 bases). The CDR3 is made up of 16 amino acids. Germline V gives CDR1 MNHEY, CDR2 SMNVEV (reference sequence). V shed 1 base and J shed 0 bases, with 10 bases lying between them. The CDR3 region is CASSLWSGSSYNEQFF. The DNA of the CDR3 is TGTGCCAGCAGTTTATGGTCGGGAAGCTCCTACAATGAGCAGTTCTTC.

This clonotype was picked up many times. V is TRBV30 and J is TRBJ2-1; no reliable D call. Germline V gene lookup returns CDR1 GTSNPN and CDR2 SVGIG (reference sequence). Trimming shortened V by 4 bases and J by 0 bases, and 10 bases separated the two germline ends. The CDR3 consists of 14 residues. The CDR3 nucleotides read TGTGCCTGGACCGCGGTCCTCTCCTACAATGAGCAGTTCTTC. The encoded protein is CAWTAVLSYNEQFF.

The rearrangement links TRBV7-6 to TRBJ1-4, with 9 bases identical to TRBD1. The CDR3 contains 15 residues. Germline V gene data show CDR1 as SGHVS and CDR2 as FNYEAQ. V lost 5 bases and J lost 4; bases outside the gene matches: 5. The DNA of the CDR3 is TGTGCCAGCAGCCCCTGGACAGGGGATAATGAAAAACTGTTTTTT. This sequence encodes CASSPWTGDNEKLFF.

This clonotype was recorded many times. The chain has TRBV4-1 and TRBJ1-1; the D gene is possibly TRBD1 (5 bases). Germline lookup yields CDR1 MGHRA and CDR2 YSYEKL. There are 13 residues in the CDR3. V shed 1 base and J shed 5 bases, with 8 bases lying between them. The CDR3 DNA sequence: TGCGCCAGCAGCCAAGTGGGGGGAACTGAAGCTTTCTTT. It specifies CASSQVGGTEAFF.

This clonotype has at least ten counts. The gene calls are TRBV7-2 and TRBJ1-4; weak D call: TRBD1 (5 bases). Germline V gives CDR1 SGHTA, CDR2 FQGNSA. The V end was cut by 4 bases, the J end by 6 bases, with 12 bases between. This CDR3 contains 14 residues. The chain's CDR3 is CASSSDSYYEKLFF. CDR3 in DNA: TGTGCCAGCAGCTCTGACAGTTACTATGAAAAACTGTTTTTT.

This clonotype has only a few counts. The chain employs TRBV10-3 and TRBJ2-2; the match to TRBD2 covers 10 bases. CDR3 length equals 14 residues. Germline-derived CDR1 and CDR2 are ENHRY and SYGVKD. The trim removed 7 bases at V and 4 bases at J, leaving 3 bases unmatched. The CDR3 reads CAITSSGGTGELFF. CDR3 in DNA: TGTGCCATCACATCTAGCGGGGGCACCGGGGAGCTGTTTTTT.

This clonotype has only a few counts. The chain's CDR3 is CASSVELAPYNEQFF. The CDR3 DNA reads TGTGCCAGCAGCGTAGAACTAGCTCCCTACAATGAGCAGTTCTTC. The chain links TRBV9 to TRBJ2-1; perhaps TRBD2 as D (6 bases). V lost 0 bases and J 2 bases, leaving 9 bases between the germline ends. The germline V gene has CDR1 SGDLS and CDR2 YYNGEE. The CDR3 is 15 residues long.

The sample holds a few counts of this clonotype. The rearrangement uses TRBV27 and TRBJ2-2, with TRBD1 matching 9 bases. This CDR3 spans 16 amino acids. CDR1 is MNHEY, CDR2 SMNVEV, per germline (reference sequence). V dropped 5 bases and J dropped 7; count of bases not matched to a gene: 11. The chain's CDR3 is CASSPITGGLGGELFF. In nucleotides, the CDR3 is TGTGCCAGCAGTCCAATTACAGGGGGCTTAGGCGGGGAGCTGTTTTTT.

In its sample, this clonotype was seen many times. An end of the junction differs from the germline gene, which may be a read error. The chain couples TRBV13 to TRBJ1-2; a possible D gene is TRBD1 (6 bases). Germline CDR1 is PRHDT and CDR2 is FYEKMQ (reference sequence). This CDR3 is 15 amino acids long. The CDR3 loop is CASSILKDRYYGYTF. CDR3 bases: TGTGCCAGCAGCATACTGAAAGACAGGTACTACGGCTACACCTTC. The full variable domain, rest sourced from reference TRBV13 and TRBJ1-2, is AAGVIQSPRHLIKEKRETATLKCYPIPRHDTVYWYQQGPGQDPQFLISFYEKMQSDKGSIPDRFSAQQFSDYHSELNMSSLELGDSALYFCASSILKDRYYGYTFGSGTRLTVV.

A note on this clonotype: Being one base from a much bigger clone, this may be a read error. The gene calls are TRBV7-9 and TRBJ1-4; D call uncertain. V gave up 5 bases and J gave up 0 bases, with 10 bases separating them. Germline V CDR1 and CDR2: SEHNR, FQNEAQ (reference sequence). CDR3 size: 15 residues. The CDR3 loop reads CASSGPGTTNEKLFF. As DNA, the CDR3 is TGTGCCAGCAGCGGACCCGGGACAACTAATGAAAAACTGTTTTTT.

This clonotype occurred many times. The CDR3 spells CASRDTRPSYNEQFF. CDR3 in DNA: TGTGCCAGCAGGGACACAAGACCTTCCTACAATGAGCAGTTCTTC. J is TRBJ2-1 and V is TRBV6-2 or TRBV6-3, with a weak D call TRBD1 (5 bases). CDR3 length equals 15 residues. V shed 6 bases and J shed 1 base, with 13 bases lying between them. CDR1 is MNHEY, CDR2 SVGEGT, per germline.

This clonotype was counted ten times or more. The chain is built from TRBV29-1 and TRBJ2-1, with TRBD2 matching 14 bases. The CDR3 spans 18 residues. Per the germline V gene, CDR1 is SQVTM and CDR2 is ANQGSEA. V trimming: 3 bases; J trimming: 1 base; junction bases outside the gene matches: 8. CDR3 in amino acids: CSVEPGLAGGVSYNEQFF. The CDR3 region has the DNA TGCAGCGTTGAGCCCGGACTAGCGGGAGGCGTATCCTACAATGAGCAGTTCTTC.

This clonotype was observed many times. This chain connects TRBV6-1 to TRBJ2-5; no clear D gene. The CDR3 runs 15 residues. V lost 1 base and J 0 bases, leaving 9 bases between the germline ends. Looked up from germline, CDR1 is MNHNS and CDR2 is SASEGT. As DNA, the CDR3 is TGTGCCAGCAGTGAAGAGCCCGCGAACCAAGAGACCCAGTACTTC. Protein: CASSEEPANQETQYF.

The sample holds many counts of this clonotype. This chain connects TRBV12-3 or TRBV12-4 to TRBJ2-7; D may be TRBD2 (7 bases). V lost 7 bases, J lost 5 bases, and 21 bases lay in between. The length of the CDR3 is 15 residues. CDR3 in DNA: TGTGCCAGCACACCGGAGTCGGGGGGCCCCCACGAGCAGTACTTC. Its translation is CASTPESGGPHEQYF.

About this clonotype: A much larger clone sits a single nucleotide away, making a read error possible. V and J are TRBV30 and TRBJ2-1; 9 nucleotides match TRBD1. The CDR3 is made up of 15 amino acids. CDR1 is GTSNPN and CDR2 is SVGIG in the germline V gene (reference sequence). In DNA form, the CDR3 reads TGTGCCTGGAGCTCTACAGGGGGCTGGGGCAATGAGCGGTTCTTC. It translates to CAWSSTGGWGNERFF.

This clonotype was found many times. The CDR3 protein is CASSEYETSGGPKGIQYF. CDR3 DNA: TGTGCCAGCAGCGAATACGAGACTAGCGGGGGGCCCAAGGGCATTCAGTACTTC. V gene TRBV6-1 combines with J gene TRBJ2-4; 13 bases map to TRBD2. V lost 6 bases to trimming and J lost 9 bases; unmatched junction nucleotides: 17. The CDR3 loop spans 18 amino acids. Germline V CDR1 and CDR2: MNHNS, SASEGT.